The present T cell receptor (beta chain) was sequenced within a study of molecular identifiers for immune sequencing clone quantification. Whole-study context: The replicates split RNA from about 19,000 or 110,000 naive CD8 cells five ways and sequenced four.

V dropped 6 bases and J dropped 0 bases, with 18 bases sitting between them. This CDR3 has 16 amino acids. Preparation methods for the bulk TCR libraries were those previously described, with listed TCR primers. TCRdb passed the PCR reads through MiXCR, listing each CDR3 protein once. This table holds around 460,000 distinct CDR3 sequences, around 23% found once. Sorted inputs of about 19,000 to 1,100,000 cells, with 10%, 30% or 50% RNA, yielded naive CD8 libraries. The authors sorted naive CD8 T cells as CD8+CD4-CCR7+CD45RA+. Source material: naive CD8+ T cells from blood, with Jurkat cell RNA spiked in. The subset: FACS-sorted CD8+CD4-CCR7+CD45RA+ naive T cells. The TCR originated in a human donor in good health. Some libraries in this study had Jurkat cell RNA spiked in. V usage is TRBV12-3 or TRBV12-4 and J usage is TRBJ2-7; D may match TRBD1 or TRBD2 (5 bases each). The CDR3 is CASSGALAVSSYEQYF. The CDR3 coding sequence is TGTGCCAGCAGCGGGGCCTTGGCGGTAAGCTCCTACGAGCAGTACTTC.